The entry below describes one T cell receptor (beta chain). Its antigen specificity is not known. The record has no base qualities; no much larger clone is one base away. In total, over 600 healthy bone marrow donors made up the cohort. At the time of sampling, all cohort members were nominally healthy, though unrecorded immune exposures were likely present. The donor tested CMV seronegative and was one of the 352 seronegative cohort members. A peripheral blood sample was collected from each donor, and TCR beta sequencing was performed on peripheral blood mononuclear cells. Genomic DNA extraction from the blood cell samples was performed with the Qiagen DNeasy Blood Extraction Kit. This specimen belongs to a study of cytomegalovirus exposure and HLA in healthy donors (dated by TCRdb to about 2017). Regarding the research as a whole: An earlier analysis of some 620 of the donors reported about 300 Gb of sequence data and approximately 120 million unique TCR beta sequences obtained from about 180 million T cells. Among 300 to 500 genotyped donors of the cohort, an average of around 250,000 unique TCR beta nucleotide sequences was sequenced per donor, of which 15% to 20% were non-productive. A later genetic analysis took genome-wide SNP genotypes for 398 of the 666 donors and used that subset as a discovery cohort. Of the roughly 400 genotyped donors, over 80% were placed in the genetic ancestry cluster associated with self-reported Caucasian donors. The study profiled the T cell repertoires of 500 to 800 subjects by immunosequencing and related them to cytomegalovirus serostatus. Every repertoire in the discovery cohort had been generated on one and the same sequencing platform. A later analysis re-analyzed previously published TCR beta repertoires from 650 to 800 donors and added high-resolution HLA genotyping to study TCR occurrence patterns. About 300 gigabases of sequencing data and approximately 80 million unique TCR sequences were included in an early release covering about 620 HLA-typed donors. Besides the first cohort of under 700 subjects, a separate validation cohort made up of 120 different subjects was used. The later analysis used no new phenotypic data to find candidate immune exposures, relying instead on TCR beta sequences and their occurrence across donors. Five DR-DQ haplotypes were handled as single units for association and clustering, since linkage in the cohort was strong. To decide whether each TCR beta V gene segment behaved as functional or pseudogenic, an earlier analysis of some 570 of the donors relied on high-throughput TCR beta sequencing. The study aimed to test whether signatures of past pathogen exposure could be identified by cataloging public T cell receptors. The number of donors typed differed by locus, with 629-630 for A, B, C, DRB1 and DQB1, about 500 for DQA1, 600 to 610 for DPA1, and over 400 for DPB1. Donor age, sex, ethnicity and CMV serostatus were compiled alongside the repertoire data. HLA typing covered class I and class II loci at four-digit resolution. To predict cytomegalovirus infection status, the study combined high-throughput TCR immunosequencing, statistical association of individual TCRs with disease status, and machine learning. What the authors observed across the whole study: According to a later analysis, parvovirus B19, influenza, CMV and Epstein-Barr virus appeared linked to several top co-occurrence clusters. A later genetic analysis associated a missense DCLRE1C variant with V-gene and J-gene trimming of TCR beta chains, and an independent cohort replicated the association. Because counts were too low, about 15 rarely observed V segments, including chromosome 9 orphons, were left out of the earlier analysis of several hundred of the donors. At a false discovery rate of 0.05, a later analysis linked 16,951 TCR beta sequences to specific HLA alleles. In both the original and validation cohorts, the classifier was reported to diagnose cytomegalovirus status with high specificity and sensitivity. In a later analysis, HLA-associated TCR beta chains showed more clonal expansion and lower generation probabilities than non-associated chains that were equally common. A few of the identified cytomegalovirus-associated TCR beta chains were confirmed in vitro to be specific for cytomegalovirus antigens. While some public TCRs were present in many individuals, most TCR sequences turned up only very rarely across donors. This cohort had only TCR beta chains sequenced, and the lack of alpha or paired-chain data limited which features could be detected. Linkage disequilibrium might explain the correlated functional status among segregating V segments, but an unknown experimental factor could not be ruled out. In a later analysis, TCR association rates were found to vary across HLA loci, with the most associated TCRs seen for DRB1 alleles and the fewest for HLA-C alleles. Immune exposure information for the cohort was limited to CMV serostatus. The presence/absence analyses assumed that sequencing depth was roughly uniform across donors, and that assumption may not be true. Because HLA typing was unavailable for some donors at each locus, only the typed subset was used in association tests. When HLA alleles, especially DR and DQ, strongly co-occurred, attributing TCR associations to individual alleles was difficult. In a later genetic analysis, fewer N-insertions in productive TCRs were reported among donors in an Asian-associated ancestry cluster than the 666-donor mean. Some IMGT-functional V segments, including TRBV6-2 and TRBV6-3, could not be distinguished by the 87-base-pair reads and were therefore excluded. The study listed around 160 TCR beta chains as associated with cytomegalovirus. According to the authors, the approach could potentially be generalized to other disease states and immunological phenotypes. A cluster of highly shared sequence variants was judged likely to represent a technical artifact of the sequencing pipeline. In an earlier analysis of some 500 of the donors, most TCR beta V segments appeared in productive rearrangements about 87% or about 30% of the time, broadly matching IMGT annotations. In a later analysis, most CMV-associated TCR beta chains were found to appear HLA-restricted, with HLA associations seemingly driven largely by CMV exposure. A further reported finding was that TCR beta sequences accurately predicted the HLA-A and HLA-B alleles for most subjects in the first cohort.

As encoded in the germline V gene, CDR1 is MNHEY while CDR2 is SVGAGI. The CDR3 holds 15 amino acids from the cysteine to the phenylalanine. Only the CDR3 DNA stays, 45 bases, in frame from base 1. Between the V and J ends, shortened by 6 bases and 6 bases respectively, the junction contains 18 bases. Libraries were built with the immunoSEQ multiplex PCR assay. For the multiplex PCR, a mixture combining 60 forward primers for TCR Vbeta segments and 13 reverse primers for TCR Jbeta segments was used. A multiplex PCR assay on genomic DNA amplified the CDR3 region of rearranged TCR beta genes. The amplified TCR beta libraries were sequenced on the Illumina HiSeq System as 87-base-pair reads. The source study handled its data this way. A later analysis tallied tens of millions of unique TCR beta chains across the 610 or so repertoires, and approximately 12 million of those chains were shared by two or more donors. To remove PCR and sequencing errors, raw reads were error-corrected and collapsed into unique sequences using a nearest-neighbor algorithm that merged closely related sequences. To assign V, D and J gene segments, CDR3 sequences were aligned to IMGT reference sequences. For a sequence to be retained, a match of at least six nucleotides to both a V gene segment and a J gene segment was required. A rearrangement counted as productive if the CDR3 had no stop codons and remained in frame with V and J, and every other rearrangement counted as non-productive. Following IMGT convention, CDR3 was defined as the stretch from the second conserved V-encoded cysteine up to the conserved J-encoded phenylalanine. The earlier analysis of more than 450 of the donors excluded sequences that lacked an unambiguous match to a single V gene segment. In an earlier analysis of some 590 of the donors, a V segment was called functional when productive rearrangements were above 56.7%, and segregating when the standard deviation between donors exceeded 5%. A statistical classification framework was developed to diagnose cytomegalovirus status using the catalog of TCR beta chain sequences. In a later analysis, TCR nucleotide sequences were compared against IMGT/GENE-DB human TR gene sequences so that V and J genes could be assigned. The TCRdist pipeline was used in a later analysis to assign CDR3 sequences and most-parsimonious VDJ recombination scenarios. In a later analysis, each TCR beta chain was defined by its CDR3 amino acid sequence together with its V-gene family, and reads lacking a unique V-gene family were excluded. In a later analysis, 450 to 600 highly shared, low-generation-probability nucleotide sequences were removed to address suspected cross-contamination and a sequencing artifact. For each public chain, a later analysis derived a clonal expansion index from normalized ranks of inferred template counts within each repertoire. In a later analysis, generation probabilities were computed using a VDJ recombination model fitted to out-of-frame rearrangements, and the results were checked against IGoR. A later analysis scored TCR-TCR, TCR-HLA and TCR-CMV co-occurrence with hypergeometric tests, applying a repertoire-size bias correction to TCR pairs. False discovery rates were estimated in a later analysis by permuting HLA or CMV assignments 20 times. In a later analysis, co-occurring TCRs were grouped using DBSCAN, and TCRdist sequence similarity was added for clustering within HLA-allele-positive subsets. Repertoires with fewer than 30,000 or more than 120,000 public chains, plus five repertoires with anomalous nucleotide sharing, were excluded from co-occurrence clustering. The table was pulled from immuneACCESS by TCRdb, which kept in-frame rearrangements only. Such tables lose some clones; where checked, under half of the loss comes from unresolved V genes, and the rest has no known cause. V and J calls plus clone size are reproduced from that table; the DNA served to infer D and trimming. For this sample the table gives hundreds of thousands of clones, of which 70% to 85% were detected only once. The biggest ten clones account for 0.58% of the sample.

This receptor was identified in a woman in her 40s in good health and CMV-seronegative. This sequence uses TRBV6-5 and TRBJ2-1; the D gene is perhaps TRBD1, on 5 matching bases. The sample comprised PBMCs. Here is the DNA: TGTGCCAGCAGGGAGAGGCTTCAGGGTTTCAATGAGCAGTTCTTC. It is translated as CASRERLQGFNEQFF.